One and the same sample provided the 2 T cell receptor beta chains below, sequenced in a study of shared clonotypes between healthy human individuals. Assay: immunoSEQ multiplex PCR; the TCRdb copy retains only in-frame clones and omits some. The data contain around 2.1 million clones, roughly 95% of them singletons. The sample comprised naive CD4+ T cells sorted from blood. Subset described: CD45RA+ positively selected. The receptors originated from a young man in good health.

V usage is TRBV7-9 and J usage is TRBJ2-7, with 14 nucleotides matching TRBD2. V dropped 5 bases and J dropped 6; count of bases not matched to a gene: 6. This CDR3 region has 15 residues. Germline CDR1 reads SEHNR; CDR2 reads FQNEAQ (reference sequence). This CDR3 is CASSPSGLAGVEQYF. CDR3 DNA: TGTGCCAGCAGCCCCTCGGGACTAGCGGGAGTCGAGCAGTACTTC.

This sequence joins TRBV11-2 and TRBJ1-5, with D perhaps TRBD1 (6 bases). With 2 bases removed from V and 2 bases from J, the gap between germline ends came to 10 bases. Germline lookup yields CDR1 SGHAT and CDR2 FQNNGV. The CDR3 spans 15 residues. CDR3 loop: CASSLSRGGNQPQHF. In DNA form, the CDR3 reads TGTGCCAGCAGCTTAAGCAGGGGAGGCAATCAGCCCCAGCATTTT.